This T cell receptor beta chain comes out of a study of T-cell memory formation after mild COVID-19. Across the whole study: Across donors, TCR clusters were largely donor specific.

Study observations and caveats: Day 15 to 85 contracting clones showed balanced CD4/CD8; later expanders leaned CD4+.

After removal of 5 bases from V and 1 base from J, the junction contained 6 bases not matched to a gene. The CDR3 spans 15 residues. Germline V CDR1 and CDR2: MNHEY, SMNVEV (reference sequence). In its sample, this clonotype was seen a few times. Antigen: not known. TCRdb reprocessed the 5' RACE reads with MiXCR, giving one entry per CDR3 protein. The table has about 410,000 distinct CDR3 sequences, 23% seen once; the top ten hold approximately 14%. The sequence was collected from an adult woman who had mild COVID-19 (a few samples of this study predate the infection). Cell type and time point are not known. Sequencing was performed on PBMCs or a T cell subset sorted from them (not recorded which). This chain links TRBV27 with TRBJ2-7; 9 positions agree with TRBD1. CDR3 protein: CASSRDRGESYEQYF. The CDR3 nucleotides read TGTGCCAGCAGTAGAGACAGGGGGGAGTCCTACGAGCAGTACTTC.